These T cell receptor beta chains were read from a single sample in a study of cytomegalovirus exposure and HLA in healthy donors. Only in-frame clones appear in the TCRdb table, and some are missing; sequencing was by immunoSEQ multiplex PCR. Among around 190,000 clones listed, 60% to 85% were seen once. Sequences were obtained from PBMCs. The receptors shown here come from a woman aged 18 to 35 in good health and CMV-seronegative. CDR3s include the opening cysteine and the closing phenylalanine or tryptophan. The D gene is left open where the match is weak. The size field is filled for only some rows; it gives once, few, many or a size class.

V gene,J gene,clone size,D gene,CDR3 protein,CDR3 DNA
TRBV20-1,TRBJ2-1,-,-,CSARGGYEQFF,TGCAGTGCTAGAGGAGGCTATGAGCAGTTCTTC
TRBV9,TRBJ1-2,-,-,CASSVADGEDYGYTF,TGTGCCAGCAGCGTAGCTGACGGGGAGGACTATGGCTACACCTTC
TRBV19,TRBJ2-7,once,-,CASSQGYRNYEQYF,TGTGCCAGTAGCCAAGGCTACAGGAACTACGAGCAGTACTTC
TRBV7-8,TRBJ2-6,-,-,CASSLGWGLDRTGANVLTF,TGTGCCAGCAGCTTAGGGTGGGGGCTTGATCGAACTGGGGCCAACGTCCTGACTTTC
TRBV6-5,TRBJ2-7,-,-,CASSYDRGSTYEQYF,TGTGCCAGCAGTTACGACCGGGGATCCACCTACGAGCAGTACTTC
TRBV9,TRBJ2-1,-,TRBD1,CASSTRTGTGVGGSYNEQFF,TGTGCCAGCAGCACCAGAACCGGGACAGGGGTCGGAGGCTCCTACAATGAGCAGTTCTTC
TRBV28,TRBJ2-7,-,-,CASRADNYEQYF,TGTGCCAGCAGGGCGGACAACTACGAGCAGTACTTC
TRBV6-1,TRBJ1-4,-,-,CAGSEMKYIQNRGGGEKLFF,TGTGCCGGCAGTGAAATGAAGTACATACAAAACAGAGGGGGTGGTGAAAAACTGTTTTTT
TRBV15,TRBJ1-5,-,-,CATSLDRGNQPQHF,TGTGCCACCAGCCTGGACAGAGGAAATCAGCCCCAGCATTTT
TRBV28,TRBJ1-1,-,-,CASTLQGGNTEAFF,TGTGCCAGCACTCTCCAGGGCGGAAACACTGAAGCTTTCTTT
TRBV2,TRBJ1-3,-,-,CASILETAGNTIYF,TGTGCCAGCATACTAGAGACTGCTGGAAACACCATATATTTT
TRBV4-1,TRBJ1-1,-,-,CASSQGGLNTEAFF,TGCGCCAGCAGCCAAGGGGGGCTGAACACTGAAGCTTTCTTT
TRBV7-3,TRBJ2-5,-,-,CASSLSSLIGETQYF,TGTGCCAGCAGCTTAAGCTCTCTGATCGGAGAGACCCAGTACTTC
TRBV28,TRBJ2-3,-,TRBD1,CASSFPGQGGDTQYF,TGTGCCAGCAGTTTTCCGGGACAGGGGGGAGATACGCAGTATTTT
TRBV9,TRBJ2-6,once,-,CASKGRAGANVLTF,TGTGCCAGCAAAGGGAGAGCCGGGGCCAACGTCCTGACTTTC
TRBV27,TRBJ2-2,-,TRBD2,CASSPRLAAGELFF,TGTGCCAGCAGTCCCCGACTAGCCGCCGGGGAGCTGTTTTTT
TRBV7-2,TRBJ2-7,once,-,CASSSTPEDYEQYF,TGTGCCAGCAGCTCAACACCGGAGGACTACGAGCAGTACTTC
TRBV27,TRBJ2-2,-,-,CASSLSRVSGELFF,TGTGCCAGCAGTTTATCGCGAGTCTCCGGGGAGCTGTTTTTT
TRBV6-1,TRBJ1-1,-,TRBD1,CASSERGRDRGHTEAFF,TGTGCCAGCAGTGAAAGGGGCCGGGACAGGGGGCACACTGAAGCTTTCTTT
TRBV19,TRBJ2-7,few,TRBD1,CASSLRDRLGEQYF,TGTGCCAGTAGTCTCCGGGACAGGTTGGGGGAGCAGTACTTC
TRBV6-6,TRBJ2-7,-,-,CASSDPQGTYEQYF,TGTGCCAGCAGTGACCCCCAGGGGACCTACGAGCAGTACTTC
TRBV6-1,TRBJ1-4,-,-,CASSELSFGEKLFF,TGTGCCAGCAGTGAACTTTCATTCGGTGAAAAACTGTTTTTT
TRBV7-2,TRBJ2-7,once,-,CASSPDTSYEQYF,TGTGCCAGCAGCCCGGACACCTCCTACGAGCAGTACTTC
TRBV6-1,TRBJ1-6,-,-,CASRPGLLNSPLHF,TGTGCCAGCAGGCCCGGACTGCTTAATTCACCCCTCCACTTT
TRBV9,TRBJ1-6,-,-,CASSVAFDNSPLHF,TGTGCCAGCAGCGTAGCTTTTGATAATTCACCCCTCCACTTT
TRBV14,TRBJ2-1,-,-,CASSPIYPSSYNEQFF,TGTGCCAGCAGCCCTATATACCCGAGCTCCTACAATGAGCAGTTCTTC
TRBV28,TRBJ2-7,-,-,CASSLYRRSYEQYF,TGTGCCAGCAGTTTATACAGGCGTTCCTACGAGCAGTACTTC
TRBV10-3,TRBJ1-2,-,-,CAISDGLGRANYGYTF,TGTGCCATCAGTGACGGACTAGGCCGAGCTAACTATGGCTACACCTTC
TRBV5-1,TRBJ2-2,once,TRBD1,CASSSTGLTGELFF,TGCGCCAGCAGCTCGACAGGGTTGACCGGGGAGCTGTTTTTT